Presented here are 5 T cell receptor beta chains from one specimen sequenced in a study of blood T cells in healthy people across ages. Using a J-beta primer mix together with a sample-barcoded 5' primer, a second PCR was run for roughly 7 to 12 cycles. TCRdb ran MiXCR on the 5' RACE reads and lists one entry per CDR3 protein. The sample includes 1.8 million or so distinct CDR3 sequences, more than 35% of them seen just once. The specimen was blood. These receptors came from a human donor in good health.

This chain links TRBV3-1 with TRBJ2-2; a possible D gene is TRBD2 (7 bases). V was clipped by 1 base and J by 3 bases, with 15 bases between them. The V gene's germline CDR1 is LGHDT and CDR2 YNNKEL (reference sequence). The CDR3 extends over 17 amino acids. The CDR3 loop is CASSQGRGPPHTGELFF. The CDR3 bases are TGTGCCAGCAGCCAAGGGCGGGGGCCTCCTCACACCGGGGAGCTGTTTTTT.

The chain combines TRBV6-5 with TRBJ1-2, with D perhaps TRBD1 (5 bases). The CDR3 extends over 14 amino acids. Trimming cost V 6 bases and J 8 bases, with 19 bases left between them. Germline V gives CDR1 MNHEY, CDR2 SVGAGI. In DNA form, the CDR3 reads TGTGCCAGCAGCCCAGACAGTCCCTTTTGGGGCTACACCTTC. This gives the protein CASSPDSPFWGYTF.

The V call is TRBV5-4, the J call TRBJ1-2, with 7 bases that match TRBD1. The CDR3 has 14 residues. V lost 4 bases and J lost 2; bases outside the gene matches: 5. Germline CDR1 and CDR2: SGHNT and YYREEE (reference sequence). The DNA of the CDR3 is TGTGCCAGCAGCGACACAGGGGAAAACTATGGCTACACCTTC. Protein: CASSDTGENYGYTF.

The chain links TRBV4-3 to TRBJ2-4; either TRBD1 or TRBD2 may fit D (5 bases each). The assigned J gene may be wrong: the sequence end matches TRBJ2-7 better. Germline CDR1 LGHNA, CDR2 YSLEER. The CDR3 consists of 15 residues. The CDR3, as DNA: TGCGCCAGCAGCTACAGATGGGGACGGACCTACGAGCAGTACTTC. Residues: CASSYRWGRTYEQYF.

The V gene is TRBV5-1, the J gene TRBJ2-1; TRBD1 matches 10 bases. This CDR3 is built from 15 residues. V was pared by 0 bases and J by 8 bases, with 5 bases of the junction left unmatched. CDR1 is SGHRS, CDR2 YFSETQ, per germline. CDR3 sequence (DNA): TGCGCCAGCAGCTTGGCGACAGGGGGCGTGTATGAGCAGTTCTTC. This codes for CASSLATGGVYEQFF.